The 13 T cell receptor beta chains presented below share a single source sample, sequenced in a study of OX40 agonist ivuxolimab in advanced cancers. This table comes from immunoSEQ multiplex PCR, and its TCRdb copy is limited to in-frame clones, with some not included. The sample lists 58,000 or so clones; approximately 92% were seen once. The specimen comprised CD4+ or CD8+ T cells sorted from blood, sampled in a trial of the OX40 agonist ivuxolimab. The source is an adult with an advanced solid tumor such as melanoma, head and neck, liver or kidney cancer.

This clone was seen a single time. The rearrangement joins TRBV4-1 to TRBJ1-1, with D hard to call. The CDR3 runs 15 residues. V was pared by 0 bases and J by 1 base, with 9 bases between. Germline loops: CDR1 MGHRA, CDR2 YSYEKL. Here the CDR3 reads CASSQDPGSNTEAFF. The CDR3 DNA sequence: TGCGCCAGCAGCCAAGACCCGGGTTCGAACACTGAAGCTTTCTTT.

V gene TRBV7-9 combines with J gene TRBJ2-1; tentative D call: TRBD1 (5 bases). The germline CDR1 and CDR2 sequences are SEHNR and FQNEAQ (reference sequence). This CDR3 region has 15 residues. The V and J ends lost 0 bases and 5 bases respectively, with 11 bases between them. The CDR3 spells CASSLAPDSHNEQFF. In DNA form, the CDR3 reads TGTGCCAGCAGCTTAGCCCCAGACAGCCACAATGAGCAGTTCTTC.

The chain recombines TRBV7-9 with TRBJ2-7; 7 nucleotides agree with TRBD1. The J segment lost 5 bases and the V segment lost 7 bases, leaving 14 bases of the junction unmatched. The CDR3 contains 15 residues. Germline V lookup: CDR1 SEHNR, CDR2 FQNEAQ (reference sequence). CDR3 protein: CASIPPWEQGDEQYF. CDR3 bases: TGTGCCAGCATCCCCCCCTGGGAGCAGGGGGACGAGCAGTACTTC.

In its sample, this clone was seen once. V is TRBV28 and J is TRBJ1-5, with D perhaps TRBD1 (5 bases). V lost 7 bases and J 2 bases, leaving 12 bases between the germline ends. The length of the CDR3 is 14 residues. The germline V gene has CDR1 MDHEN and CDR2 SYDVKM. This CDR3 reads CASTPQGGNQPQHF. The CDR3, as DNA: TGTGCCAGCACCCCCCAGGGCGGCAATCAGCCCCAGCATTTT.

V usage is TRBV5-1 and J usage is TRBJ2-7; TRBD2 is a possible D gene (5 bases). Trimming removed 6 bases at V and 6 bases at J, with 13 bases between. This CDR3 contains 12 residues. CDR1 and CDR2 (germline): SGHRS, YFSETQ. The CDR3 coding sequence is TGCGCCAGCATAAGTCTAGCCGCCGAGCAGTACTTC. Residues: CASISLAAEQYF.

V usage is TRBV7-6 and J usage is TRBJ2-7; D possibly corresponds to TRBD2 (6 bases). V lost 7 bases and J lost 5, with 21 bases in between. Germline assignment: CDR1 SGHVS and CDR2 FNYEAQ. The CDR3 spans 15 residues. The CDR3 coding sequence is TGTGCCAGCACCCTCGGACGGCCGGGGGAGGACGAGCAGTACTTC. Translated, it gives CASTLGRPGEDEQYF. The full variable domain, its missing parts supplied by reference TRBV7-6 and TRBJ2-7, is GAGVSQSPRYKVTKRGQDVALRCDPISGHVSLYWYRQALGQGPEFLTYFNYEAQQDKSGLPNDRFSAERPEGSISTLTIQRTEQRDSAMYRCASTLGRPGEDEQYFGPGTRLTVT.

This clone appeared a few times. V gene TRBV27 combines with J gene TRBJ2-7; TRBD1 matches at 7 bases. The V gene end was trimmed by 6 bases and the J gene end by 2 bases; junction bases not matched to a gene: 7. Germline V CDR1 and CDR2: MNHEY, SMNVEV (reference sequence). This CDR3 is built from 14 residues. The CDR3 loop reads CASSTTGQPYEQYF. In nucleotides, the CDR3 is TGTGCCAGCAGCACAACGGGACAGCCCTACGAGCAGTACTTC.

This clone was detected once. The V and J genes are TRBV13 and TRBJ2-1; a weak D match, TRBD2 (6 bases). V was trimmed by 2 bases and J by 6 bases, leaving 14 bases between them. Per germline, CDR1 PRHDT and CDR2 FYEKMQ (reference sequence). The CDR3 totals 15 residues. CDR3 bases: TGTGCCAGCAGCTTAATGGGGGGTCCCCTCAATGAGCAGTTCTTC. It is translated as CASSLMGGPLNEQFF.

The rearrangement uses TRBV5-1 and TRBJ2-7; 8 nucleotides align to TRBD2. Germline V gene lookup returns CDR1 SGHRS and CDR2 YFSETQ. The CDR3 contains 17 residues. The V and J ends lost 3 bases and 4 bases, in that order; junction bases with no gene match: 15. The CDR3 sequence is CASSSSGGSQAWYEQYF. The CDR3 DNA sequence: TGCGCCAGCAGCTCCTCGGGGGGGTCTCAGGCTTGGTACGAGCAGTACTTC.

The rearrangement uses TRBV30 and TRBJ1-1, with 9 positions matching TRBD1. The V gene end was trimmed by 8 bases and the J gene end by 7 bases; junction bases not matched to a gene: 14. Germline CDR1 GTSNPN, CDR2 SVGIG (reference sequence). There are 14 residues in the CDR3. CDR3 region: CALLPGDRAVEAFF. The DNA of the CDR3 is TGTGCCCTCCTGCCCGGGGACAGGGCGGTTGAAGCTTTCTTT.

CDR3 protein: CASSYGDREDGYTF. The CDR3 DNA reads TGTGCCAGCAGTTACGGAGACAGGGAAGATGGCTACACCTTC. The chain combines TRBV6-5 with TRBJ1-2; 7 positions agree with TRBD1. With V trimmed by 2 bases and J by 6 bases, 6 bases remained unmatched. The CDR3 extends over 14 amino acids. Germline CDR1 MNHEY, CDR2 SVGAGI.

V usage is TRBV18 and J usage is TRBJ1-1; D perhaps matches TRBD1 (5 bases). CDR1 is KGHSH and CDR2 is LQKENI in the germline V gene. V lost 3 bases to trimming and J lost 9 bases, with 17 bases between them. The CDR3 is 14 amino acids. The CDR3 nucleotides read TGTGCCAGCTCACCGGGGCTAAGTGGGGCCCAAGCTTTCTTT. Translating it yields CASSPGLSGAQAFF.

V gene TRBV29-1 combines with J gene TRBJ1-1; D might be TRBD1 (5 bases). The V gene lost 4 bases and the J gene lost 0 bases, with 12 bases spanning the gap. This CDR3 is built from 14 residues. Germline CDR1 reads SQVTM; CDR2 reads ANQGSEA. The CDR3 coding sequence is TGCAGCGTTGTCGGGGCAGAGATGAACACTGAAGCTTTCTTT. This translates into CSVVGAEMNTEAFF.